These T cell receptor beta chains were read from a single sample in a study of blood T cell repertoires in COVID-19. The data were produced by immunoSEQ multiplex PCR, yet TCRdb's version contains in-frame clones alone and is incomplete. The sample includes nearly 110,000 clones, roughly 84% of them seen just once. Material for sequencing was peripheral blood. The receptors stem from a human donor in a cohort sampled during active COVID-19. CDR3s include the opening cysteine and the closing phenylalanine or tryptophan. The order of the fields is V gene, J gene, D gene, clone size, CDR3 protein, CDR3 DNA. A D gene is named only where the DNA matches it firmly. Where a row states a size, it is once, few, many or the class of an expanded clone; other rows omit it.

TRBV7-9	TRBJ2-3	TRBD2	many	CASSLSGRTDTQYF	TGTGCCAGCAGCTTAAGCGGGAGGACAGATACGCAGTATTTT
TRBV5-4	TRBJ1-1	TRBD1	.	CASSRQGSTEAFF	TGTGCCAGCAGCCGACAGGGGAGCACTGAAGCTTTCTTT
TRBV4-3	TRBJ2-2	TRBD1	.	CASSQSIGGTGISNTGELFF	TGCGCCAGCAGCCAATCCATTGGCGGGACAGGCATTTCGAACACCGGGGAGCTGTTTTTT
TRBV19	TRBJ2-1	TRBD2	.	CASTIPGLANNEQFF	TGTGCCAGTACCATACCGGGACTAGCGAACAATGAGCAGTTCTTC
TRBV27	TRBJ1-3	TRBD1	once	CASKGAGNTIYF	TGTGCCAGCAAGGGGGCGGGAAACACCATATATTTT
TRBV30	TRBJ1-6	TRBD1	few	CAWRGQGVGRSPLHF	TGTGCCTGGAGGGGTCAGGGGGTGGGACGGTCACCCCTCCACTTT
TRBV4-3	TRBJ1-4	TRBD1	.	CASSQETGRNEKLFF	TGCGCCAGCAGCCAAGAGACAGGGAGAAATGAAAAACTGTTTTTT
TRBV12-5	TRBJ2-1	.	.	CASGTTVINEQFF	TGTGCTAGTGGTACGACAGTGATCAATGAGCAGTTCTTC
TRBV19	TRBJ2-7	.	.	CASSIGAGYEQYF	TGTGCCAGTAGTATAGGGGCGGGCTACGAGCAGTACTTC
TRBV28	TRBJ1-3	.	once	CASSVLGLAGNTIYF	TGTGCCAGCAGTGTACTAGGGTTAGCGGGAAACACCATATATTTT
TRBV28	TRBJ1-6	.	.	CASSLSGSAGPDSPLHF	TGTGCCAGCAGTTTATCAGGGTCCGCAGGGCCGGACTCACCCCTCCACTTT
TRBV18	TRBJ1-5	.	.	CASSPSTENQPQHF	TGTGCCAGCTCACCTTCGACAGAAAATCAGCCCCAGCATTTT
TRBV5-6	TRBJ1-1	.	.	CASRAGINTEAFF	TGTGCCAGCAGAGCAGGGATAAACACTGAAGCTTTCTTT
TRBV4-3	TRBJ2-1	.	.	CASSQETGIDEQFF	TGCGCCAGCAGCCAAGAAACAGGGATTGATGAGCAGTTCTTC
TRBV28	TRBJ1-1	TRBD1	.	CASSLIKTGGDSREAFF	TGTGCCAGCAGTTTAATAAAGACAGGGGGGGATTCGCGTGAAGCTTTCTTT
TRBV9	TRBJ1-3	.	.	CASSLPQGSGNTIYF	TGTGCCAGCAGCTTACCACAGGGATCTGGAAACACCATATATTTT
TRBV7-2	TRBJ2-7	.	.	CASSDYYEQYF	TGTGCCAGCAGCGACTACTACGAGCAGTACTTC
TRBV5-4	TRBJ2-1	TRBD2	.	CASSRGTSGRGGEQFF	TGTGCCAGCAGCCGTGGGACTAGCGGGAGAGGAGGAGAGCAGTTCTTC
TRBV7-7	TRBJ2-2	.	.	CASSLAAAGAVTGELFF	TGTGCTAGCAGCTTAGCGGCGGCAGGGGCGGTCACCGGGGAGCTGTTTTTT
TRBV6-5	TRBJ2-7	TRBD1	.	CASKPGQVMNEQYF	TGTGCCAGCAAGCCGGGACAGGTTATGAACGAGCAGTACTTC
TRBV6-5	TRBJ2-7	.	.	CASGRSSYEQYF	TGTGCCAGCGGGAGGAGCTCCTACGAGCAGTACTTC
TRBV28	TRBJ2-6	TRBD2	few	CASTLGGTDPAGANVLTF	TGTGCCAGCACCCTGGGGGGGACTGACCCAGCTGGGGCCAACGTCCTGACTTTC
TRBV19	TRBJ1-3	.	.	CASSSDRSSGNTIYF	TGTGCCAGTAGTTCAGACAGGAGCTCTGGAAACACCATATATTTT
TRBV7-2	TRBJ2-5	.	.	CASSLQSRETQYF	TGTGCCAGCAGCTTACAAAGCAGGGAGACCCAGTACTTC
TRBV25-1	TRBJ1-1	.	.	CASSGPGVTEAFF	TGTGCCAGCAGTGGACCAGGGGTGACTGAAGCTTTCTTT
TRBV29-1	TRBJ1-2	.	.	CSVEVAPGGYTF	TGCAGCGTTGAAGTAGCCCCAGGGGGCTACACCTTC
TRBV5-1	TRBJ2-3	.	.	CASKSRSTDTQYF	TGCGCCAGCAAAAGCCGGAGCACAGATACGCAGTATTTT
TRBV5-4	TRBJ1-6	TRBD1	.	CASSAPGQNNSPLHF	TGTGCCAGCAGCGCACCGGGACAGAATAATTCACCCCTCCACTTT
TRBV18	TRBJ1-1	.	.	CASSPGSQHTEAFF	TGTGCCAGCTCACCAGGCTCCCAACACACTGAAGCTTTCTTT
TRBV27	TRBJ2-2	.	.	CASSLSAGMGTGELFF	TGTGCCAGCAGTTTATCCGCAGGGATGGGCACCGGGGAGCTGTTTTTT
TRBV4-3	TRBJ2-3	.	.	CASSQEASSKPYTQYF	TGCGCCAGCAGCCAAGAAGCTAGCTCAAAACCATATACGCAGTATTTT
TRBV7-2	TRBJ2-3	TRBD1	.	CASSLSTGGLSTDTQYF	TGTGCCAGCAGCTTAAGTACAGGGGGCCTGAGCACAGATACGCAGTATTTT
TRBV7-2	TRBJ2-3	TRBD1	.	CASSPVRQGGTQYF	TGTGCCAGCAGCCCAGTCCGACAGGGCGGTACGCAGTATTTT
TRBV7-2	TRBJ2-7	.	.	CASSLARATGSFEQYF	TGTGCCAGCAGCTTAGCTCGGGCCACGGGGTCTTTCGAGCAGTACTTC
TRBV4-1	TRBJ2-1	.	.	CASSQTGNNEQFF	TGCGCCAGCAGCCAGACCGGGAACAATGAGCAGTTCTTC
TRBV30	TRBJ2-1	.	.	CAWRTRGHQGINEQFF	TGTGCCTGGAGGACCCGGGGACACCAAGGCATTAATGAGCAGTTCTTC
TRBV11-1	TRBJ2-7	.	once	CASSLDGSNYEQYF	TGTGCCAGCAGCTTAGACGGTAGCAACTACGAGCAGTACTTC
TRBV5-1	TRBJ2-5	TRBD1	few	CASSSTGDSYQETQYF	TGCGCCAGCAGCTCGACAGGGGATTCGTATCAAGAGACCCAGTACTTC
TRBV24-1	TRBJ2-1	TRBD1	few	CATSQGVPNEQFF	TGTGCCACCAGCCAGGGGGTTCCCAATGAGCAGTTCTTC
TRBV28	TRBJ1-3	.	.	CASTGWTGGPGNTIYF	TGTGCCAGCACCGGGTGGACGGGGGGCCCTGGAAACACCATATATTTT
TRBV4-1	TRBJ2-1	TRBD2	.	CASSEGLAGVGEQFF	TGCGCCAGCAGCGAGGGACTAGCGGGAGTTGGTGAGCAGTTCTTC
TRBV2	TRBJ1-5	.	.	CASSINRAQPQHF	TGTGCCAGCAGCATCAACAGGGCCCAGCCCCAGCATTTT
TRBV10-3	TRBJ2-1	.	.	CAIRGGVENEQFF	TGTGCCATCAGGGGCGGGGTAGAGAATGAGCAGTTCTTC
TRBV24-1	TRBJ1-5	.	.	CATSDSRGGGNQPQHF	TGTGCCACCAGTGATTCCCGCGGGGGAGGCAATCAGCCCCAGCATTTT
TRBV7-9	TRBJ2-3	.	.	CASSLPYSPSIVTQYF	TGTGCCAGCAGCTTACCCTACTCTCCTAGTATTGTTACGCAGTATTTT
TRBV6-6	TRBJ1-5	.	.	CASSWGESNQPQHF	TGTGCCAGCAGTTGGGGGGAGAGCAATCAGCCCCAGCATTTT
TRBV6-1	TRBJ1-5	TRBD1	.	CASSEYVGRGATSNQPQHF	TGTGCCAGCAGTGAATATGTAGGCAGGGGGGCAACTAGCAATCAGCCCCAGCATTTT
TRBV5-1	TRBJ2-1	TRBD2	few	CASSIAGITYNEQFF	TGCGCCAGCAGTATAGCGGGGATAACGTACAATGAGCAGTTCTTC
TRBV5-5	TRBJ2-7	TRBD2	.	CASSFSSGISYEQYF	TGTGCCAGCAGCTTCAGTAGCGGGATCTCCTACGAGCAGTACTTC
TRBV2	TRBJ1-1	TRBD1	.	CASRAGQAFTEAFF	TGTGCCAGCAGGGCCGGACAGGCCTTCACTGAAGCTTTCTTT
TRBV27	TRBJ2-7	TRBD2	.	CASSLSPLAGSYEQYF	TGTGCCAGCAGTTTATCTCCACTAGCGGGCTCCTACGAGCAGTACTTC
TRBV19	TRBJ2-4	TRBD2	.	CASSVGLARNIQYF	TGTGCCAGTAGTGTCGGACTAGCACGCAACATTCAGTACTTC
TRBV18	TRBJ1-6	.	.	CASSPNRADNSPLHF	TGTGCCAGCTCACCGAACAGGGCGGATAATTCACCCCTCCACTTT
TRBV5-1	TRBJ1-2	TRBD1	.	CASSFGQGGYGYTF	TGCGCCAGCAGCTTTGGACAGGGCGGCTATGGCTACACCTTC
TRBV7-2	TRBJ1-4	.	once	CASSETAISEKLFF	TGTGCCAGCAGCGAGACAGCAATTAGCGAAAAACTGTTTTTT
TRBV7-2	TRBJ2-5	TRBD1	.	CASSLGQGSETQYF	TGTGCCAGCAGCTTAGGACAGGGGTCGGAGACCCAGTACTTC
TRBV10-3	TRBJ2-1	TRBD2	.	CAISETSGEYNEQFF	TGTGCCATCAGCGAAACTAGCGGGGAGTACAATGAGCAGTTCTTC
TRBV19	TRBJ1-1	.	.	CASSMGAMGAFF	TGTGCCAGTAGTATGGGGGCCATGGGGGCTTTCTTT
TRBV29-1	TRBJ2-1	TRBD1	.	CSVEDLTRQGYNEQFF	TGCAGCGTTGAAGACCTAACCAGACAGGGGTACAATGAGCAGTTCTTC
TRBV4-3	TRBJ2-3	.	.	CASSQATDPSGADTQYF	TGCGCCAGCAGCCAAGCGACGGACCCGAGCGGCGCAGATACGCAGTATTTT